These 23 T cell receptor beta chains originate from one sample sequenced in a study of CD8+ T cells in alopecia areata. Treatment: oral pan-JAK inhibitor, 5-10 mg twice daily. It was cDNA, reverse transcribed from extracted RNA, that served as the sequencing template. Produced via immunoSEQ multiplex PCR; TCRdb's table is partial and in-frame only. The sample has roughly 190,000 clones; 60% are singletons. This specimen was CD4+ T cells sorted from blood, taken at week 24, from a patient treated with tofacitinib. The origin of the receptors is a human donor with alopecia areata.

The chain has TRBV30 and TRBJ2-7, with 7 bases that match TRBD2. Germline V gene sequence: CDR1 GTSNPN, CDR2 SVGIG (reference sequence). The V segment lost 2 bases and the J segment 6 bases; nucleotides outside the gene matches: 13. The CDR3 runs to 15 residues. In DNA, the CDR3 is TGTGCCTGGAGTTACTCAGGACACCCGGGGGGCGAGCAGTACTTC. Its translation: CAWSYSGHPGGEQYF.

The gene calls are TRBV2 and TRBJ1-1, with D unclear. The CDR3 spans 13 residues. V dropped 0 bases and J dropped 4 bases, with 6 bases sitting between them. Germline CDR1 is SNHLY and CDR2 is FYNNEI. The CDR3 nucleotides read TGTGCCAGCAGTGAAGCGTACGGCACTGAAGCTTTCTTT. This encodes CASSEAYGTEAFF.

The genes are TRBV18 and TRBJ2-7; TRBD1 matches 10 bases. This CDR3 has 15 amino acids. V was pared by 3 bases and J by 2 bases, with 4 bases of the junction left unmatched. CDR1 is KGHSH, CDR2 LQKENI, per germline. CDR3 nucleotide sequence: TGTGCCAGCTCACCCGGACAGGGGGACACCTACGAGCAGTACTTC. Its translation: CASSPGQGDTYEQYF.

The CDR3 reads CASSRRTGGGTGELFF. For the CDR3, the DNA is TGTGCCAGCAGCCGCAGAACAGGGGGCGGCACCGGGGAGCTGTTTTTT. The rearrangement links TRBV14 to TRBJ2-2, with 9 bases identical to TRBD1. With 4 bases clipped from V and 4 bases from J, the junction kept 7 bases outside the gene matches. Germline V gene data show CDR1 as SGHDN and CDR2 as FVKESK. CDR3 length: 16 amino acids.

The chain has TRBV7-2 and TRBJ2-5, with D perhaps matching TRBD1 (6 bases). V was pared by 3 bases and J by 5 bases, with 7 bases between. The V gene's germline CDR1 is SGHTA and CDR2 FQGNSA. The CDR3 spans 12 residues. This chain's CDR3 is CASSLQGETQYF. The DNA of the CDR3 is TGTGCCAGCAGCTTGCAGGGGGAGACCCAGTACTTC. Variable domain in full (rest from reference TRBV7-2 and TRBJ2-5): GAGVSQSPSNKVTEKGKDVELRCDPISGHTALYWYRQSLGQGLEFLIYFQGNSAPDKSGLPSDRFSAERTGGSVSTLTIQRTQQEDSAVYLCASSLQGETQYFGPGTRLLVL.

This chain joins TRBV6-4 and TRBJ2-3, with a weak D call TRBD1 (6 bases). The V end was cut by 4 bases, the J end by 8 bases, with 13 bases between. The CDR3 runs to 13 residues. Germline loops: CDR1 MRHNA, CDR2 SNTAGT. The CDR3 DNA reads TGTGCCAGCAGTGGTACAGGGAGTGCTACGCAGTATTTT. The encoded protein is CASSGTGSATQYF.

This chain links TRBV2 with TRBJ2-2; a possible D gene is TRBD1 (5 bases). The V and J ends lost 7 bases and 1 base respectively, with 10 bases between them. CDR1 is SNHLY and CDR2 is FYNNEI in the germline V gene. This CDR3 is 14 amino acids long. CDR3 DNA sequence: TGTGCCAGCATTTGGACACTGAACACCGGGGAGCTGTTTTTT. Translation: CASIWTLNTGELFF.

The chain uses TRBV10-3 and TRBJ2-1; no firm D call. The CDR3 covers 11 residues. V was clipped by 4 bases and J by 7 bases, with 5 bases between them. Germline V lookup: CDR1 ENHRY, CDR2 SYGVKD. In nucleotides, the CDR3 is TGTGCCATCAGTGGGGTAAATGAGCAGTTCTTC. Amino acids: CAISGVNEQFF.

CDR3 in DNA: TGTGCCAGCGTGCCGGGAGGAGGGTCACCCCTCCACTTT. Its protein is CASVPGGGSPLHF. This chain uses TRBV2 with TRBJ1-6; D gene unclear. Trimming removed 8 bases at V and 10 bases at J, with 15 bases between. The CDR3 has 13 residues. Germline values: CDR1 SNHLY, CDR2 FYNNEI.

The chain carries TRBV29-1 and TRBJ2-1; no clear D. CDR3 length: 15 amino acids. Germline V gene lookup returns CDR1 SQVTM and CDR2 ANQGSEA. V dropped 3 bases and J dropped 0 bases, with 12 bases sitting between them. For the CDR3, the DNA is TGCAGCGTTGACTTTCAGCAGAGCTCCTACAATGAGCAGTTCTTC. Amino acids: CSVDFQQSSYNEQFF.

A single count supports this clone. The gene calls are TRBV9 and TRBJ2-4; TRBD1 matches 11 bases. The J segment lost 2 bases and the V segment lost 2 bases, leaving 3 bases of the junction unmatched. CDR1 and CDR2 from the germline V gene are SGDLS and YYNGEE. This CDR3 is built from 16 residues. This chain's CDR3 is CASSVGQGATKNIQYF. As DNA, the CDR3 is TGTGCCAGCAGCGTCGGACAGGGGGCGACCAAAAACATTCAGTACTTC.

V usage is TRBV5-1 and J usage is TRBJ2-5; 7 bases agree with TRBD2. CDR1 and CDR2 (germline): SGHRS, YFSETQ. The CDR3 sequence is 14 residues long. Trimming cost V 4 bases and J 0 bases; bases outside gene matches: 3. CDR3 in amino acids: CASSPGRNQETQYF. CDR3 in DNA: TGCGCCAGCAGCCCCGGGAGGAACCAAGAGACCCAGTACTTC.

This clone occurred a few times. V is TRBV2 and J is TRBJ1-1, with D hard to call. With 8 bases removed from V and 9 bases from J, the gap between germline ends came to 16 bases. The germline V gene has CDR1 SNHLY and CDR2 FYNNEI. The CDR3 has 12 amino acids. CDR3 nucleotide sequence: TGTGCCAGCGGCGCGACCACGGATAAAGCTTTCTTT. Protein sequence: CASGATTDKAFF. Full variable domain (rest looked up from reference TRBV2 and TRBJ1-1): EPEVTQTPSHQVTQMGQEVILRCVPISNHLYFYWYRQILGQKVEFLVSFYNNEISEKSEIFDDQFSVERPDGSNFTLKIRSTKLEDSAMYFCASGATTDKAFFGQGTRLTVV.

V and J are TRBV30 and TRBJ2-1, with 9 bases that match TRBD2. The junction had 1 base not matched to a gene; V was cut back by 4 bases and J by 0 bases. This CDR3 contains 14 residues. Germline V lookup: CDR1 GTSNPN, CDR2 SVGIG (reference sequence). The CDR3 loop reads CAWNSGGSYNEQFF. In nucleotides, the CDR3 is TGTGCCTGGAATAGCGGGGGCTCCTACAATGAGCAGTTCTTC.

The V and J genes are TRBV6-1 and TRBJ1-5; D not resolved. From germline, CDR1 is MNHNS and CDR2 SASEGT. CDR3 size: 12 residues. Trimming stripped 1 base from V and 6 bases from J, with 4 bases between. The CDR3 DNA follows: TGTGCCAGCAGTGAAGTGACTCAGCCCCAGCATTTT. It yields the protein CASSEVTQPQHF.

V and J are TRBV5-1 and TRBJ1-3, with unresolved D. The CDR3 totals 16 residues. CDR1 and CDR2 (germline): SGHRS, YFSETQ. V was clipped by 5 bases and J by 4 bases, with 19 bases between them. The CDR3 spells CASRQPEVDFGNTIYF. The CDR3 DNA sequence: TGCGCCAGCAGGCAACCGGAGGTAGACTTCGGAAACACCATATATTTT.

V and J are TRBV5-6 and TRBJ2-7; TRBD2 matches 9 bases. The junction had 8 bases not matched to a gene; V was cut back by 5 bases and J by 2 bases. CDR1 is SGHDT and CDR2 is YYEEEE in the germline V gene. This CDR3 contains 15 residues. CDR3: CASRPAGGRPYEQYF. The CDR3 coding sequence is TGTGCCAGCAGACCCGCGGGGGGGCGGCCCTACGAGCAGTACTTC.

The chain combines TRBV30 with TRBJ1-2; 7 nucleotides line up with TRBD1. The CDR3 has 15 amino acids. Germline V gene lookup returns CDR1 GTSNPN and CDR2 SVGIG (reference sequence). V lost 4 bases, J lost 5 bases, and 13 bases stayed unmatched. CDR3 sequence: CAWTRGTSGGYGYTF. CDR3 coding DNA: TGTGCCTGGACCAGGGGCACATCAGGGGGATATGGCTACACCTTC.

The CDR3 region is CSAGGRGYTF. The CDR3 coding sequence is TGCAGTGCTGGGGGTCGGGGCTACACCTTC. J is TRBJ1-2 and V is TRBV20-1, with D maybe TRBD1 (5 bases). V lost 5 bases and J 8 bases, leaving 9 bases between the germline ends. The CDR3 totals 10 residues. Germline V CDR1 and CDR2: DFQATT, SNEGSKA (reference sequence).

This chain joins TRBV29-1 and TRBJ2-3, with unresolved D. CDR1 and CDR2 from the germline V gene are SQVTM and ANQGSEA. Trimming cost V 8 bases and J 6 bases, with 15 bases left between them. The CDR3 is made up of 12 amino acids. The chain's CDR3 is CSLSQGYDTQYF. The CDR3 region has the DNA TGCAGCCTATCTCAAGGATACGATACGCAGTATTTT.

The rearrangement joins TRBV30 to TRBJ1-5; no definite D call. This CDR3 has 11 amino acids. The V gene's germline CDR1 is GTSNPN and CDR2 SVGIG (reference sequence). With 5 bases removed from V and 4 bases from J, the gap between germline ends came to 6 bases. The CDR3: CAWGLNQPQHF. CDR3 DNA: TGTGCCTGGGGACTTAATCAGCCCCAGCATTTT.

The V gene is TRBV30, the J gene TRBJ1-5; D is unresolved. Looked up from germline, CDR1 is GTSNPN and CDR2 is SVGIG (reference sequence). Trimming cost V 3 bases and J 9 bases, with 18 bases left between them. The CDR3 runs to 14 residues. DNA of the CDR3: TGTGCCTGGAGATCGCCCAGGCCCAATTCGCCCCAGCATTTT. This translates into CAWRSPRPNSPQHF.

This sequence joins TRBV2 and TRBJ2-1, with 9 bases that match TRBD2. With 7 bases clipped from V and 3 bases from J, the junction kept 4 bases outside the gene matches. The germline V gene encodes CDR1 SNHLY and CDR2 FYNNEI. The CDR3 runs 14 residues. The CDR3 sequence is CASKLAGLYNEQFF. CDR3 in DNA: TGTGCCAGCAAGCTAGCGGGGCTCTACAATGAGCAGTTCTTC.